This T cell receptor beta chain was sequenced in a study of beta chain features in type 1 diabetes. Study observations and caveats: The study notes PCR might favor shorter templates equally in patients and controls. TCRB repertoires of naive, central memory and Treg cells appeared more similar among patients than among healthy donors.

With regard to this clone: Its antigen is undetermined.

The J segment lost 9 bases and the V segment lost 1 base, leaving 8 bases of the junction unmatched. The CDR3 loop spans 15 amino acids. Germline V gene lookup returns CDR1 SGHTA and CDR2 FQGNSA. Of the isolated RNA, all was reverse transcribed, and so the sequenced material was expressed TCRB transcripts. Method: immunoSEQ multiplex PCR; TCRdb's copy keeps in-frame clones and lacks some. Of 110,000 to 150,000 clones detected, roughly 9.7% appear once; the ten largest clones hold approximately 0.69%. The sequenced sample consisted of central memory CD4+ T cells from blood. The chain carries TRBV7-2 and TRBJ2-4; 8 bases align to TRBD2. The sequence came from a woman between 40 and 55 years old in good health. This CDR3 reads CASSLGVGLGTIQYF. The CDR3 bases are TGTGCCAGCAGCTTAGGGGTGGGACTAGGCACCATTCAGTACTTC. Full variable domain (missing parts from reference TRBV7-2 and TRBJ2-4): GAGVSQSPSNKVTEKGKDVELRCDPISGHTALYWYRQSLGQGLEFLIYFQGNSAPDKSGLPSDRFSAERTGGSVSTLTIQRTQQEDSAVYLCASSLGVGLGTIQYFGAGTRLSVL.